The 18 T cell receptor beta chains below all came from one sample that was sequenced in a study of T cell repertoires in cytomegalovirus infection. TCRdb recomputed calls from the reads with MiXCR, one row per CDR3 protein. Counted here are 350,000 to 500,000 distinct CDR3 sequences, roughly 30% occurring once; the ten biggest clones make up roughly 13%. Specimen: PBMCs. The origin of the receptors is a human donor in good health (CMV status not recorded). Some clones in this sample may be carry-over from other donors' samples.

This sequence joins TRBV12-3 or TRBV12-4 and TRBJ1-5; 9 bases are shared with TRBD1. V gave up 8 bases and J gave up 6 bases; unmatched junction bases: 11. The length of the CDR3 is 15 residues. The CDR3 coding sequence is TGTGCCAGCGGTCTAAGGGGACAGGGAAGTCAGCCCCAGCATTTT. Its translation is CASGLRGQGSQPQHF.

Ten or more counts support this clonotype. This chain connects TRBV7-2 to TRBJ2-2; 8 bases match TRBD1. Germline assignment: CDR1 SGHTA and CDR2 FQGNSA. CDR3 length: 17 amino acids. J lost 10 bases, V lost 1 base, and 14 bases had no gene match. In nucleotides, the CDR3 is TGTGCCAGCAGCTTAGTTCCTAGGACAGGGCCCCCCCAGGAGCTGTTTTTT. As protein: CASSLVPRTGPPQELFF. Filled out from reference TRBV7-2 and TRBJ2-2, the complete variable domain reads GAGVSQSPSNKVTEKGKDVELRCDPISGHTALYWYRQSLGQGLEFLIYFQGNSAPDKSGLPSDRFSAERTGGSVSTLTIQRTQQEDSAVYLCASSLVPRTGPPQELFFGEGSRLTVL.

The chain combines TRBV6-6 with TRBJ2-2; 12 bases line up with TRBD2. There are 16 residues in the CDR3. CDR1 and CDR2 (germline): MNHNY, SVGAGI (reference sequence). The trim removed 4 bases at V and 5 bases at J, leaving 5 bases unmatched. The CDR3 coding sequence is TGTGCCAGCAGTTCTAGCGGGGGGGCCGGGACCGGGGAGCTGTTTTTT. As protein: CASSSSGGAGTGELFF.

This chain connects TRBV7-9 to TRBJ2-2; 7 bases agree with TRBD1. Germline trimming cut 4 bases from V and 7 bases from J; bases unmatched to any gene: 6. The CDR3 has 14 residues. The germline CDR1 and CDR2 sequences are SEHNR and FQNEAQ (reference sequence). The CDR3 reads CASSSTGTDGELFF. DNA of the CDR3: TGTGCCAGCAGCTCCACGGGGACAGACGGGGAGCTGTTTTTT.

The V and J genes are TRBV4-3 and TRBJ2-2; D is possibly TRBD2 (6 bases). Germline lookup yields CDR1 LGHNA and CDR2 YSLEER. The CDR3 is 22 amino acids. V lost 3 bases, J lost 0 bases, and 29 bases lay in between. CDR3 nucleotides: TGCGCCAGCAGCCAGGGGCACATCCCCGGGACTGGCTCTTCCGCGAACACCGGGGAGCTGTTTTTT. It encodes CASSQGHIPGTGSSANTGELFF.

CDR3 protein: CASSGGQGGGELFF. CDR3 sequence (DNA): TGTGCCAGCAGTGGAGGACAGGGTGGCGGGGAGCTGTTTTTT. The gene calls are TRBV12-3 or TRBV12-4 and TRBJ2-2; TRBD1 matches 8 bases. The V gene end was trimmed by 5 bases and the J gene end by 7 bases; junction bases not matched to a gene: 6. The CDR3 covers 14 residues.

About this clonotype: A much larger clone sits a single nucleotide away, making a read error possible. The chain joins TRBV7-2 to TRBJ2-7; tentative D call: TRBD1 (6 bases). Germline CDR1 reads SGHTA; CDR2 reads FQGNSA. The CDR3 spans 14 residues. The CDR3 DNA reads TGTGCCAGCAGCTGGGACACCCCTGGCGACGATCAGTACTTC. Translation: CASSWDTPGDDQYF.

V is TRBV5-4 and J is TRBJ1-2, with 12 bases lining up with TRBD1. Trimming at V came to 1 base and at J to 6 bases, leaving 4 bases not matched to a gene. CDR3 length: 15 residues. Germline V gives CDR1 SGHNT, CDR2 YYREEE (reference sequence). This CDR3 reads CASSLRDRGRDGYTF. CDR3 in DNA: TGTGCCAGCAGCTTGCGGGACAGGGGGCGGGATGGCTACACCTTC.

This clonotype was seen at least ten times. The V and J genes are TRBV7-8 and TRBJ2-2; D possibly corresponds to TRBD2 (7 bases). There are 18 residues in the CDR3. Trimming removed 0 bases from V and 2 bases from J, with 16 bases in between. Per the germline V gene, CDR1 is SGHVS and CDR2 is FQNEAQ. CDR3 in DNA: TGTGCCAGCAGCTTAGCGATGTCCGGGGGGACAAACACCGGGGAGCTGTTTTTT. This codes for CASSLAMSGGTNTGELFF.

The rearrangement links TRBV12-3 or TRBV12-4 to TRBJ2-2; TRBD2 might be the D (5 bases). The V end lost 5 bases, the J end lost 6 bases, and 16 bases lay between the germline ends. There are 15 residues in the CDR3. For the CDR3, the DNA is TGTGCCAGCAGTCCGACCAGGACTCCGGCCGGGGAGCTGTTTTTT. This codes for CASSPTRTPAGELFF.

This clonotype was observed at least ten times. The V gene is TRBV7-9, the J gene TRBJ2-2, with D unclear. The CDR3 has 12 residues. The V end lost 5 bases, the J end lost 5 bases, and 6 bases lay between the germline ends. Germline CDR1 and CDR2: SEHNR and FQNEAQ (reference sequence). In DNA, the CDR3 is TGTGCCAGCAGCCTACAAACCGGGGAGCTGTTTTTT. Translated, it gives CASSLQTGELFF.

This clonotype was seen at least ten times. The chain couples TRBV7-8 to TRBJ2-6; 10 positions agree with TRBD1. The V segment lost 5 bases and the J segment 0 bases; nucleotides outside the gene matches: 7. The CDR3 extends over 18 amino acids. Germline V lookup: CDR1 SGHVS, CDR2 FQNEAQ. The chain's CDR3 is CASSTPTGGVSGANVLTF. The CDR3 nucleotides read TGTGCCAGCAGCACCCCGACAGGGGGCGTCTCTGGGGCCAACGTCCTGACTTTC.

This clonotype has only a few counts. This chain links TRBV24-1 with TRBJ1-1; D call uncertain. V was shortened by 4 bases and J by 7 bases, with 12 bases between the two germline ends. This CDR3 has 13 amino acids. The germline V gene has CDR1 KGHDR and CDR2 SFDVKD. This CDR3 reads CATSDHNKGEAFF. As DNA, the CDR3 is TGTGCCACCAGTGACCACAATAAGGGTGAAGCTTTCTTT.

In its sample, this clonotype was seen a few times. This sequence joins TRBV4-1 and TRBJ2-7; no reliable D call. The germline V and J ends were trimmed by 0 bases and 5 bases, with 14 bases remaining between them. CDR1 and CDR2 (germline): MGHRA, YSYEKL. The CDR3 covers 15 residues. CDR3 sequence reads: CASSQDVAMVNEQYF. As DNA, the CDR3 is TGCGCCAGCAGCCAAGATGTAGCCATGGTAAACGAGCAGTACTTC.

This clonotype showed up just a few times. V is TRBV29-1 and J is TRBJ1-1, with D possibly being TRBD1 (6 bases). Germline V CDR1 and CDR2: SQVTM, ANQGSEA. Trimming took off 3 bases at V and 1 base at J, with 6 bases between the two ends. This CDR3 contains 12 residues. CDR3 protein: CSVEGQNTEAFF. CDR3 bases: TGCAGCGTTGAGGGACAGAACACTGAAGCTTTCTTT.

The chain couples TRBV6-5 to TRBJ2-3; D possibly matches TRBD1 or TRBD2 (7 bases each). CDR1 MNHEY and CDR2 SVGAGI come from the germline V gene. The CDR3 has 15 amino acids. V was cut by 5 bases and J by 3 bases, with 15 bases left in between. The CDR3 sequence is CASSLQGGKTDTQYF. The CDR3 nucleotides are TGTGCCAGCAGTCTTCAGGGGGGGAAGACAGATACGCAGTATTTT.

Comments on this clonotype: Since a much larger clone is just one base distant, this may be a read error. The CDR3 protein is CDSSSRLGRDNEQFF. CDR3 in DNA: TGTGACAGCAGCTCCCGACTAGGAAGAGACAATGAGCAGTTCTTC. J is TRBJ2-1 and V is TRBV7-8; the D gene is possibly TRBD2 (6 bases). This CDR3 is 15 amino acids long. The germline CDR1 and CDR2 sequences are SGHVS and FQNEAQ.

The table lists this clonotype with a few counts. This rearrangement joins TRBV6-5 to TRBJ1-1; D gene unclear. Germline assignment: CDR1 MNHEY and CDR2 SVGAGI. The CDR3 loop spans 15 amino acids. The ends were cut back, 5 bases at V and 8 bases at J, with 21 bases in the middle. The chain's CDR3 is CASSPRTVAPKEAFF. In DNA, the CDR3 is TGTGCCAGCAGTCCCCGCACCGTTGCCCCCAAGGAAGCTTTCTTT.